Below are 3 T cell receptor beta chains sequenced from a single sample in a study of Tregs in tolerant kidney transplant recipients. Profiling relied on immunoSEQ multiplex PCR, and the TCRdb table lists in-frame clones only, not all of them. Among about 100,000 clones listed, approximately 93% were seen once. The source material was CD4+ T cells from blood, sampled before the transplant. The receptors derive from a human donor who received a combined kidney and bone marrow transplant.

The gene calls are TRBV29-1 and TRBJ2-1; a weak D match, TRBD2 (6 bases). Germline CDR1 SQVTM, CDR2 ANQGSEA. The CDR3 is made up of 15 amino acids. V was clipped by 1 base and J by 9 bases, with 19 bases between them. The CDR3 spells CSVEGRGPEDLEQFF. The CDR3 coding sequence is TGCAGCGTTGAAGGGAGGGGACCCGAAGATCTTGAGCAGTTCTTC.

The V and J genes are TRBV5-4 and TRBJ2-5; TRBD2 agrees at 9 bases. Trimming at V came to 7 bases and at J to 6 bases, leaving 7 bases not matched to a gene. Germline V gene data show CDR1 as SGHNT and CDR2 as YYREEE (reference sequence). The length of the CDR3 is 13 residues. CDR3 in DNA: TGTGCCAGCGAGTTAGCGGGGGCCCAGACCCAGTACTTC. This translates into CASELAGAQTQYF.

The chain carries TRBV19 and TRBJ2-3, with D possibly matching TRBD1 (5 bases). V lost 5 bases and J lost 7, with 13 bases in between. The CDR3 is 13 residues long. Per the germline V gene, CDR1 is LNHDA and CDR2 is SQIVND (reference sequence). CDR3 sequence (DNA): TGTGCCAGTAGTGATCGTACAGGTTATACGCAGTATTTT. It specifies CASSDRTGYTQYF.